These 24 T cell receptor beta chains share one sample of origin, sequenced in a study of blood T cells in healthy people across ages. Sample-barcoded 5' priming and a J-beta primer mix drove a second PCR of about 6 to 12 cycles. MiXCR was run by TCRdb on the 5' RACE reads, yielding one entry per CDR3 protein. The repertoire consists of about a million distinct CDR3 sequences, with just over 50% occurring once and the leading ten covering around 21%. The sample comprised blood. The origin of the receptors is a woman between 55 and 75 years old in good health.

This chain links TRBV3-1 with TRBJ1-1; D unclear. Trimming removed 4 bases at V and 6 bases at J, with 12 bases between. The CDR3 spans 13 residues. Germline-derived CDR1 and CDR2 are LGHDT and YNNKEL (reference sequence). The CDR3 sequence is CASSLSGRAEAFF. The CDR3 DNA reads TGTGCCAGCAGCCTCTCGGGCCGAGCTGAAGCTTTCTTT.

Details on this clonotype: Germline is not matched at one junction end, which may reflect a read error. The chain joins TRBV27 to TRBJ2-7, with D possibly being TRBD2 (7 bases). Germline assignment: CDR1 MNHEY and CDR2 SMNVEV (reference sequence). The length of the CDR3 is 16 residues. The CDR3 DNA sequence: TGTGCCAGCAGTTCCCAAGCCTGGGGAGGGGGTTACGAGCGGTACTTC. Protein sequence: CASSSQAWGGGYERYF.

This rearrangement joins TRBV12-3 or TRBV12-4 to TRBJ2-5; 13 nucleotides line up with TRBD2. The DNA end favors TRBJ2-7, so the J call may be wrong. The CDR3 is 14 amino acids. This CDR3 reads CASRGTSGNHEQYF. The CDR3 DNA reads TGTGCCAGCAGGGGGACTAGCGGGAATCACGAGCAGTACTTC.

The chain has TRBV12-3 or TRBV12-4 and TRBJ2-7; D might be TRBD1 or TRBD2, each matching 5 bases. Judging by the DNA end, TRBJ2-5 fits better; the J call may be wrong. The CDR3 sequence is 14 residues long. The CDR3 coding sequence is TGTGCCAGCAGACAGGCCCTTGCTCGGGGGACCCAGTACTTC. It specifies CASRQALARGTQYF.

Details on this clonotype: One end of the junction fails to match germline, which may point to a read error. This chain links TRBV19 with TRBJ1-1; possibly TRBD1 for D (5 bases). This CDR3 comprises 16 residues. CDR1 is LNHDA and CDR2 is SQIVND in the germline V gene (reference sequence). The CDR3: CASRIGGGFTDTVAFF. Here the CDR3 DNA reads TGTGCCAGTAGGATAGGTGGAGGATTCACGGACACTGTAGCTTTCTTT. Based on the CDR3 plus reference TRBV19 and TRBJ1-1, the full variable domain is DGGITQSPKYLFRKEGQNVTLSCEQNLNHDAMYWYRQDPGQGLRLIYYSQIVNDFQKGDIAEGYSVSREKKESFPLTVTSAQKNPTAFYLCASRIGGGFTDTVAFFGQGTRLTVV.

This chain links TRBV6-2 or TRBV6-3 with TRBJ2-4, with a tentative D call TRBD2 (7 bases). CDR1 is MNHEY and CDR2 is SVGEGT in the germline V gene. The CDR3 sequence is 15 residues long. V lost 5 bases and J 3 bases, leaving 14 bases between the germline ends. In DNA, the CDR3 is TGTGCCAGCAGTCGGGGAGGGGGAGACAAAAACATTCAGTACTTC. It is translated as CASSRGGGDKNIQYF.

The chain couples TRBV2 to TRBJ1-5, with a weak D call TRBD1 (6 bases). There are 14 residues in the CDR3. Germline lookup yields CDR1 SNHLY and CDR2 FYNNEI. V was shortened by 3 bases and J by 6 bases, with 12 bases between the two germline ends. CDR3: CASSDGQFVQPQHF. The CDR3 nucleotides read TGTGCCAGCAGTGATGGACAGTTTGTTCAGCCCCAGCATTTT.

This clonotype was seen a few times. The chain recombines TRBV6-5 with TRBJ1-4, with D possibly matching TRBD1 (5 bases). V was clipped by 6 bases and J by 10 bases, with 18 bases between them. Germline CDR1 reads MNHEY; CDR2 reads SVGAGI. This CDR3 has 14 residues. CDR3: CASSPRALIGKLFF. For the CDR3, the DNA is TGTGCCAGCAGCCCCAGGGCACTAATCGGAAAACTGTTTTTT.

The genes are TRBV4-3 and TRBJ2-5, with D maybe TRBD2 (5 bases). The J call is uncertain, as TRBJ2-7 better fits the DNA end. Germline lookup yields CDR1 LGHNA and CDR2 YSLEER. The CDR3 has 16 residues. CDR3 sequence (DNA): TGCGCCAGCAGCCAGGCCCTAGCTTGGTCCTATCACGAGCAGTACTTC. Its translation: CASSQALAWSYHEQYF.

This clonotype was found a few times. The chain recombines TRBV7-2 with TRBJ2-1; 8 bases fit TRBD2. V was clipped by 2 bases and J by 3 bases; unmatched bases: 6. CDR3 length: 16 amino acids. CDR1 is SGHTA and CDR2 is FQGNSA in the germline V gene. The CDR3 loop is CASSLMGGLGYNEQFF. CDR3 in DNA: TGTGCCAGCAGCTTAATGGGGGGACTAGGCTACAATGAGCAGTTCTTC.

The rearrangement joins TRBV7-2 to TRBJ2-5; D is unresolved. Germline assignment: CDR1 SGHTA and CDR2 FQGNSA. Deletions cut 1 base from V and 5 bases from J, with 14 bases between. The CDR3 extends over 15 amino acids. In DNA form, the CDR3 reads TGTGCCAGCAGCTTAGAGAACAGAGCGATCGAGACCCAGTACTTC. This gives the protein CASSLENRAIETQYF.

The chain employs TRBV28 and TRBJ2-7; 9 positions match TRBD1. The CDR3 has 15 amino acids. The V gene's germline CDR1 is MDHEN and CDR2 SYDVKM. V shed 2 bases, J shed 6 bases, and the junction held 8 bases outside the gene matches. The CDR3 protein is CASSLVGQGLVEQYF. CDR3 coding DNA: TGTGCCAGCAGTTTAGTGGGACAGGGACTGGTCGAGCAGTACTTC. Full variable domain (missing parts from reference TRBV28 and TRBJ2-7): DVKVTQSSRYLVKRTGEKVFLECVQDMDHENMFWYRQDPGLGLRLIYFSYDVKMKEKGDIPEGYSVSREKKERFSLILESASTNQTSMYLCASSLVGQGLVEQYFGPGTRLTVT.

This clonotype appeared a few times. The CDR3 coding sequence is TGCAGTGGATTGACTGGAGATACGCAGTATTTT. It encodes CSGLTGDTQYF. This sequence joins TRBV20-1 and TRBJ2-3, with D hard to call. The V end was cut by 7 bases, the J end by 5 bases, with 10 bases between. This CDR3 contains 11 residues. The germline CDR1 and CDR2 sequences are DFQATT and SNEGSKA (reference sequence).

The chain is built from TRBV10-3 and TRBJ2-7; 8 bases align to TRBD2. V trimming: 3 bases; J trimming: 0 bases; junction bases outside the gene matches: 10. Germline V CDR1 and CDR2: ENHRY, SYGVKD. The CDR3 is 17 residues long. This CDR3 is CAISDPITGTSSYEQYF. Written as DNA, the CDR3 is TGTGCCATCAGTGACCCGATCACCGGGACTAGCTCCTACGAGCAGTACTTC.

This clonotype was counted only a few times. The CDR3 bases are TGCAGCGTGGCAGGACAGCCCGACACAGATACGCAGTATTTT. Its translation: CSVAGQPDTDTQYF. The chain combines TRBV29-1 with TRBJ2-3, with D possibly TRBD1 on 6 matching bases. CDR3 length equals 14 residues. V lost 6 bases, J lost 2 bases, and 15 bases lay in between. From germline, CDR1 is SQVTM and CDR2 ANQGSEA.

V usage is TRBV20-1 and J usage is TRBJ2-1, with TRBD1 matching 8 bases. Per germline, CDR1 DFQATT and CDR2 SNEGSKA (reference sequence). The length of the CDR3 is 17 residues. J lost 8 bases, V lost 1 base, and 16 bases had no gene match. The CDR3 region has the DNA TGCAGTGCTAGAGCTAAAGGGTGGACAGGGAATAACCATGAGCAGTTCTTC. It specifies CSARAKGWTGNNHEQFF.

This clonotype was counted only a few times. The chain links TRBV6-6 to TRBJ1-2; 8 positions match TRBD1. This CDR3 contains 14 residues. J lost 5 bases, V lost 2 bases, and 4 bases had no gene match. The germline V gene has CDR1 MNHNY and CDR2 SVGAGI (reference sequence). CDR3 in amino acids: CASSYKGQEYGYTF. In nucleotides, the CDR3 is TGTGCCAGCAGTTACAAGGGACAGGAGTATGGCTACACCTTC.

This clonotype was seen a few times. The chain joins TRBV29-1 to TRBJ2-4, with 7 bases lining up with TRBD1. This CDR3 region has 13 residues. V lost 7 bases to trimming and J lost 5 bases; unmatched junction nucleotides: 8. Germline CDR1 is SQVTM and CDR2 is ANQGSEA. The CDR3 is CSARDRVQNIQYF. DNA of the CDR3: TGCAGCGCTAGAGACAGGGTTCAAAACATTCAGTACTTC.

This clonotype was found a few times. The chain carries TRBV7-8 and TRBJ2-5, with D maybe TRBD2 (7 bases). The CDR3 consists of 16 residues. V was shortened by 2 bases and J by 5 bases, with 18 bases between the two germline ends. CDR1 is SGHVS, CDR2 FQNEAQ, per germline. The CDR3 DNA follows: TGTGCCAGCAGCTTAAGGAGGGGGGGTATAGGGGAGACCCAGTACTTC. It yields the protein CASSLRRGGIGETQYF.

The CDR3 spells CASSPRGSGSRETQYF. CDR3 in DNA: TGTGCCAGCAGTCCCAGAGGTAGCGGGAGCCGCGAGACCCAGTACTTC. V and J are TRBV27 and TRBJ2-7, with TRBD2 identical over 9 bases. Judging by the DNA end, TRBJ2-5 fits better; the J call may be wrong. Germline V gene lookup returns CDR1 MNHEY and CDR2 SMNVEV (reference sequence). The CDR3 has 16 residues.

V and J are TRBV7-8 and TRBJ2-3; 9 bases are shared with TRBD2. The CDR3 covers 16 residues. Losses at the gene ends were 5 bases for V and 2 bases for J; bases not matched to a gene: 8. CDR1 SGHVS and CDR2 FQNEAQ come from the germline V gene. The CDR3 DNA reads TGTGCCAGCAGCATTGCCGGGACTAGCCCCACAGATACGCAGTATTTT. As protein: CASSIAGTSPTDTQYF. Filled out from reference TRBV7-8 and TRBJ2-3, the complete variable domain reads GAGVSQSPRYKVAKRGQDVALRCDPISGHVSLFWYQQALGQGPEFLTYFQNEAQLDKSGLPSDRFFAERPEGSVSTLKIQRTQQEDSAVYLCASSIAGTSPTDTQYFGPGTRLTVL.

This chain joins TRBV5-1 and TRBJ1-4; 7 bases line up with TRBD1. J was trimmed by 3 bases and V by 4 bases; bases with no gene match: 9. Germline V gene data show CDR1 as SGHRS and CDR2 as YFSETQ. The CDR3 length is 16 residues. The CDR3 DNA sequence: TGCGCCAGCAGCGTCCTCCCGGGACAGCCTAATGAAAAACTGTTTTTT. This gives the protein CASSVLPGQPNEKLFF.

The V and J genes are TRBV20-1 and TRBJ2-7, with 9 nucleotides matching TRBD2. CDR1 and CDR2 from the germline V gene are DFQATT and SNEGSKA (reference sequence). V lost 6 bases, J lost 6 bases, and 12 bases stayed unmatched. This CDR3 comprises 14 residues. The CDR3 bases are TGCAGTGCCCCCAGGTCGCTAGCGGGACTCGAGCAGTACTTC. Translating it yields CSAPRSLAGLEQYF.

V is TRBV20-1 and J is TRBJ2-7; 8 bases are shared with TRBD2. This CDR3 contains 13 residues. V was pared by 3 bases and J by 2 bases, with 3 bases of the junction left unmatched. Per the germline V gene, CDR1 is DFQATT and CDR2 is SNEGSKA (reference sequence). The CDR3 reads CSASGRGAYEQYF. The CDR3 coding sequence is TGCAGTGCTAGCGGGAGGGGTGCCTACGAGCAGTACTTC.